The clone carrying this TCR beta chain occurred many times. Its specificity is not known. The data stem from a study of T cell repertoires in cytomegalovirus infection. Looking at the study overall: A matching HLA type, together with CMV infection, was signaled by public TCR beta signatures. Study-wide points: Individuals carrying CMV plus the relevant HLA were identified by cumulative frequency of public TCR beta families. Predominance within the ex vivo response was attributable to HLA-C-restricted CMV-specific TCR beta clonotypes.

The CDR3 has 15 residues. Trimming pared 0 bases from V and 6 bases from J, leaving 15 bases between. The germline V gene encodes CDR1 SGHRS and CDR2 YFSETQ. Via MiXCR, TCRdb re-called the reads, giving one row per CDR3 protein. The sample lists 400,000 to 550,000 distinct CDR3 sequences, around 10% seen once, with 10% to 13% in the top ten. This receptor was obtained from a human donor in good health (CMV status not recorded). Some clones in this sample may be carry-over from other donors' samples. The chain employs TRBV5-1 and TRBJ1-1; D not resolved. Sequenced material: PBMCs. This chain's CDR3 is CASSLAGRASPEAFF. The CDR3 nucleotides are TGCGCCAGCAGCTTGGCGGGGAGGGCCAGCCCTGAAGCTTTCTTT.